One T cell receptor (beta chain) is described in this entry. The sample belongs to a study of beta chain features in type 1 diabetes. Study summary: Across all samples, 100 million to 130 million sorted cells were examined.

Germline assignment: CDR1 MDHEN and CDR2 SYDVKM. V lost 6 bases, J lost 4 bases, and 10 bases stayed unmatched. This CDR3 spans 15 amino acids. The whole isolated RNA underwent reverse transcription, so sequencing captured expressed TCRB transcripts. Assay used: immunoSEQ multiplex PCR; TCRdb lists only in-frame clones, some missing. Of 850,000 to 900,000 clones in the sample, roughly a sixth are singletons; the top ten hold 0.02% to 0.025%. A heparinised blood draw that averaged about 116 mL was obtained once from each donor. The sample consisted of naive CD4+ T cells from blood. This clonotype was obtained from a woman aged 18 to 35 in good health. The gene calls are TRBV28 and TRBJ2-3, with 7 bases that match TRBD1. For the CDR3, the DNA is TGTGCCAGCAGCAGAACAGGGGTTTTGGCAGATACGCAGTATTTT. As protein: CASSRTGVLADTQYF.